This paragraph covers one T cell receptor beta chain sequence. Antigen: not known. Using immunoSEQ multiplex PCR, the repertoire was profiled, and TCRdb retains in-frame clones only, with some absent. Of 1.5 million to 2.5 million clones in the sample, approximately 94% were seen once. These data originate in a study of shared clonotypes between healthy human individuals. Study-wide points: Expectations were that clonotype sharing among donors would be affected by sequencing depth.

Terminally differentiated effector memory CD45RA+ cells were excluded from the naive CD8 cells, which were CD45RO-negative and positively selected for CCR7. This sequence originates from a man aged 18 to 30 in good health. Sequenced sample: naive CD8+ T cells sorted from blood.

The CDR3 DNA follows: TGCGCCAGCAGCTCTTACGTCTCCTACGAGCAGTACTTC. Its translation is CASSSYVSYEQYF. This chain uses TRBV5-1 with TRBJ2-7, with D unclear. Trimming removed 3 bases from V and 0 bases from J, with 7 bases in between. This CDR3 has 13 amino acids. CDR1 and CDR2 (germline): SGHRS, YFSETQ.